These 18 T cell receptor beta chains originate from one sample sequenced in a study of T cell repertoires in cytomegalovirus infection. TCRdb analysed the reads with MiXCR anew, one entry per CDR3 protein. The table records 900,000 to 950,000 distinct CDR3 sequences, around 32% of them present only once. These receptors have no identified antigens. Sample: cultured CD8+ T cells from PBMCs, taken from culture after CMV antigen stimulation. The receptors shown here come from a human donor in good health (CMV status not recorded). Some clones in this sample may be carry-over from other donors' samples.

CDR3 sequence: CASSSNSGAEAFF. The CDR3 bases are TGTGCCAGCAGTTCAAATAGCGGGGCTGAAGCTTTCTTT. This chain uses TRBV27 with TRBJ1-1; D remains unclear. The ends were cut back, 4 bases at V and 6 bases at J, with 12 bases in the middle. The CDR3 length is 13 residues. Germline CDR1 reads MNHEY; CDR2 reads SMNVEV (reference sequence).

Concerning this clonotype itself: A read error is possible here, since a much larger clone lies one base away. CDR3 sequence reads: CASNILTSGGNEQFF. DNA of the CDR3: TGTGCCAGCAACATCCTGACTAGCGGGGGCAATGAGCAGTTCTTC. The V gene is TRBV7-2, the J gene TRBJ2-1; TRBD2 aligns across 12 bases. The CDR3 sequence is 15 residues long. With V trimmed by 7 bases and J by 6 bases, 7 bases remained unmatched. Germline V gene sequence: CDR1 SGHTA, CDR2 FQGNSA.

The chain uses TRBV29-1 and TRBJ2-2; weak D call: TRBD2 (5 bases). Germline lookup yields CDR1 SQVTM and CDR2 ANQGSEA. Trimming stripped 2 bases from V and 6 bases from J, with 16 bases between. CDR3 size: 15 residues. In DNA form, the CDR3 reads TGCAGCGTTGAATTCGATGGGAGCCGCGCCGGGGAGCTGTTTTTT. Amino acids: CSVEFDGSRAGELFF.

This clonotype appeared many times. CDR3 nucleotide sequence: TGTGCCAGCAGCCGGGACTCCTGGATGGTGGGGCATGAGCAGTTCTTC. It codes for CASSRDSWMVGHEQFF. This chain connects TRBV7-9 to TRBJ2-1; TRBD2 is a possible D gene (6 bases). CDR1 is SEHNR and CDR2 is FQNEAQ in the germline V gene (reference sequence). This CDR3 has 16 amino acids. V gave up 5 bases and J gave up 8 bases, with 22 bases separating them.

This clonotype has just a few counts. The rearrangement links TRBV10-3 to TRBJ1-2; TRBD1 might be the D (5 bases). Germline-derived CDR1 and CDR2 are ENHRY and SYGVKD. CDR3 length equals 16 residues. V lost 8 bases and J lost 0, with 19 bases in between. The CDR3 spells CAILSFSGGANYGYTF. DNA for the CDR3: TGTGCCATCCTGAGCTTCAGCGGGGGAGCTAACTATGGCTACACCTTC.

This clonotype has just a few counts. The chain combines TRBV12-3 or TRBV12-4 with TRBJ2-2; 12 nucleotides line up with TRBD2. The junction had 7 bases not matched to a gene; V was cut back by 3 bases and J by 5 bases. The CDR3 runs 17 residues. Written as DNA, the CDR3 is TGTGCCAGCAGTTTTGCGACTAGCGGGGGACCTACCGGGGAGCTGTTTTTT. Encoded protein: CASSFATSGGPTGELFF.

This chain connects TRBV27 to TRBJ1-4, with 7 positions matching TRBD1. The length of the CDR3 is 14 residues. CDR1 and CDR2 from the germline V gene are MNHEY and SMNVEV (reference sequence). The V gene end was trimmed by 7 bases and the J gene end by 7 bases; junction bases not matched to a gene: 9. In DNA, the CDR3 is TGTGCCAGCAAGTGGACAGGCGTGGGTGAAAAACTGTTTTTT. It specifies CASKWTGVGEKLFF.

In this sample, this clonotype turned up a few times. This chain uses TRBV11-2 with TRBJ1-2; 8 bases are a match to TRBD1. This CDR3 spans 16 amino acids. Unmatched junction bases numbered 16, after V lost 5 bases and J lost 8 bases. Germline assignment: CDR1 SGHAT and CDR2 FQNNGV. The CDR3 is CASSPRVPDRGWGYTF. The CDR3 nucleotides are TGTGCCAGCAGCCCTAGGGTTCCCGACAGGGGATGGGGCTACACCTTC. The complete variable domain, with remaining parts taken from reference TRBV11-2 and TRBJ1-2, reads EAGVAQSPRYKIIEKRQSVAFWCNPISGHATLYWYQQILGQGPKLLIQFQNNGVVDDSQLPKDRFSAERLKGVDSTLKIQPAKLEDSAVYLCASSPRVPDRGWGYTFGSGTRLTVV.

V usage is TRBV7-9 and J usage is TRBJ2-7, with a possible D match to TRBD1 (6 bases). The CDR3 runs 16 residues. V was clipped by 5 bases and J by 0 bases, with 17 bases between them. Germline V gives CDR1 SEHNR, CDR2 FQNEAQ (reference sequence). CDR3 protein: CASSPGQGRNSYEQYF. The CDR3 nucleotides are TGTGCCAGCAGCCCTGGGCAGGGGCGAAACTCCTACGAGCAGTACTTC.

The V gene is TRBV5-4, the J gene TRBJ1-4, with TRBD1 matching 7 bases. This CDR3 is built from 16 residues. Germline V gives CDR1 SGHNT, CDR2 YYREEE (reference sequence). Germline trimming cut 2 bases from V and 7 bases from J; bases unmatched to any gene: 11. DNA of the CDR3: TGTGCCAGCAGCTTCAAACCAGGGGGGCTAAGTGAAAAACTGTTTTTT. Protein sequence: CASSFKPGGLSEKLFF.

This clonotype was detected many times. V and J are TRBV7-8 and TRBJ2-1, with D hard to call. Germline loops: CDR1 SGHVS, CDR2 FQNEAQ. Trimming took off 5 bases at V and 1 base at J, with 12 bases between the two ends. The CDR3 has 15 residues. CDR3 bases: TGTGCCAGCAGCCTCAAACGAGTATCCTACAATGAGCAGTTCTTC. As protein: CASSLKRVSYNEQFF.

This clonotype was counted between two and nine times. The conserved final phenylalanine or tryptophan is absent from the CDR3, which likely points to a read error. No DNA is shown, since the ends of the CDR3 on it are uncertain; the CDR3 is the one TCRdb lists. V is TRBV27 and J is TRBJ1-1; the table's D call TRBD1 went unverified against the DNA. Per germline, CDR1 MNHEY and CDR2 SMNVEV (reference sequence). A total of 10 residues make up the CDR3, ends included. This CDR3 reads CASSPRDRPP.

This clonotype came up many times. V and J are TRBV20-1 and TRBJ2-1, with a possible D match to TRBD1 (6 bases). CDR3 size: 16 residues. The germline CDR1 and CDR2 sequences are DFQATT and SNEGSKA (reference sequence). V lost 6 bases, J lost 1 base, and 19 bases lay in between. CDR3 sequence: CSAHIRGKGSYNEQFF. The CDR3 DNA reads as TGCAGTGCGCACATCAGGGGTAAAGGGTCCTACAATGAGCAGTTCTTC.

This clonotype has ten or more counts. This sequence joins TRBV12-3 or TRBV12-4 and TRBJ2-7; maybe TRBD2 (6 bases). V lost 6 bases to trimming and J lost 3 bases, with 18 bases between them. This CDR3 is built from 15 residues. The CDR3 DNA is TGTGCCAGCAGCCTCGGGACTCCTCGAGTCTACGAGCAGTACTTC. Translating it yields CASSLGTPRVYEQYF.

This clonotype was recorded at least ten times. The chain carries TRBV7-2 and TRBJ2-5, with D possibly being TRBD1 or TRBD2 (5 bases each). The germline gives CDR1 SGHTA, CDR2 FQGNSA. The V gene lost 4 bases and the J gene lost 1 base, with 16 bases spanning the gap. This CDR3 contains 16 residues. The CDR3 sequence is CASSSSKWGIQETQYF. The CDR3 nucleotides read TGTGCCAGCAGCTCTTCGAAATGGGGGATCCAAGAGACCCAGTACTTC.

This clonotype was picked up a small number of times. The chain recombines TRBV6-1 with TRBJ1-5, with D uncertain. CDR3 length: 14 amino acids. The V and J ends lost 3 bases and 2 bases respectively, with 8 bases between them. CDR1 is MNHNS, CDR2 SASEGT, per germline. CDR3 in amino acids: CASSDRARNQPQHF. The CDR3 nucleotides are TGTGCCAGCAGTGACCGTGCACGCAATCAGCCCCAGCATTTT.

V usage is TRBV29-1 and J usage is TRBJ2-3; TRBD2 matches at 11 bases. The V gene's germline CDR1 is SQVTM and CDR2 ANQGSEA. This CDR3 spans 15 amino acids. Trimming at V came to 2 bases and at J to 4 bases, leaving 5 bases not matched to a gene. The CDR3: CSVERSGGVSDTQYF. The CDR3 region has the DNA TGCAGCGTTGAACGTAGCGGGGGGGTTTCAGATACGCAGTATTTT.

The chain couples TRBV15 to TRBJ1-5; 7 nucleotides line up with TRBD1. Germline loops: CDR1 LNHNV, CDR2 YYDKDF (reference sequence). This CDR3 spans 14 amino acids. V lost 4 bases to trimming and J lost 5 bases; unmatched junction nucleotides: 5. CDR3 coding DNA: TGTGCCACCAGCAAAGGACAGGCTGATCAGCCCCAGCATTTT. This encodes CATSKGQADQPQHF. The whole variable domain, filled in from reference TRBV15 and TRBJ1-5, reads DAMVIQNPRYQVTQFGKPVTLSCSQTLNHNVMYWYQQKSSQAPKLLFHYYDKDFNNEADTPDNFQSRRPNTSFCFLDIRSPGLGDTAMYLCATSKGQADQPQHFGDGTRLSIL.